This T cell receptor beta chain was captured by sequencing in a study of T cell repertoires in cytomegalovirus infection. TCRdb ran MiXCR on the reads and lists one entry per CDR3 protein. The repertoire holds roughly 500,000 distinct CDR3 sequences, approximately 42% seen once, with around 45% in the top ten. Germline V lookup: CDR1 MNHEY, CDR2 SMNVEV (reference sequence). This CDR3 region has 9 residues. The V end was cut by 8 bases, the J end by 6 bases, with 3 bases between. As to this clonotype: Its antigen is currently unknown.

The sample here was cultured PBMCs, taken from culture after CMV antigen stimulation. The clonotype was recovered from a human donor in good health (CMV status not recorded). Some clones in this sample may be carry-over from other donors' samples. The rearrangement links TRBV27 to TRBJ2-3; the D is unclear. CDR3 DNA: TGTGCCAGCTTGGATACGCAGTATTTT. Encoded protein: CASLDTQYF.